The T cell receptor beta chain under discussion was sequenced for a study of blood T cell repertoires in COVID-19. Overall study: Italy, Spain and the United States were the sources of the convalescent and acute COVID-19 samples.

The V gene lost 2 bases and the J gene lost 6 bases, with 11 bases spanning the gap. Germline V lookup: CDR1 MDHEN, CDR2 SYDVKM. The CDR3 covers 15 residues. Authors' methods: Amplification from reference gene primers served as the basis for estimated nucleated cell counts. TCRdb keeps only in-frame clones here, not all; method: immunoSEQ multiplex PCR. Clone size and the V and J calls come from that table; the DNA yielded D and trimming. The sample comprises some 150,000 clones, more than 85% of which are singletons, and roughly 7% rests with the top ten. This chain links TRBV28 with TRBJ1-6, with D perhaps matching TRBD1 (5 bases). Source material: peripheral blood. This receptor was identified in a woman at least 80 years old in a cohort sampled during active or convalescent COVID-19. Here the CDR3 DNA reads TGTGCCAGCAGTTTACCAGGGCTGGGTAATTCACCCCTCCACTTT. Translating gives CASSLPGLGNSPLHF.